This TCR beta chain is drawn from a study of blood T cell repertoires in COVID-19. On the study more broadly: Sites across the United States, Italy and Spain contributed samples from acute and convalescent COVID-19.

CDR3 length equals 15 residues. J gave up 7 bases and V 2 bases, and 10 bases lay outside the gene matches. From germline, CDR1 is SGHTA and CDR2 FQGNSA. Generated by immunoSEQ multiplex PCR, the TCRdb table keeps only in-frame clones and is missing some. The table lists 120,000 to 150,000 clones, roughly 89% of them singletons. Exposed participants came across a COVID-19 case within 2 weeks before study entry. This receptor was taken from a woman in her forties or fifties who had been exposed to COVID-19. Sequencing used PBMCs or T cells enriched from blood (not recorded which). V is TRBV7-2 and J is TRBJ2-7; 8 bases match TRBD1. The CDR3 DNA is TGTGCCAGCAGCTTACAGGGGGCCCGCCGAAGGGAGCAGTACTTC. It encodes CASSLQGARRREQYF.